Described below is a single TCR beta chain sequence and its context. Its target is unknown. This sample was taken from a study of cytomegalovirus exposure and HLA in healthy donors. The study's findings and limits: Later analysis suggested links between common viral pathogens and several top significant clusters.

PCR used 60 Vbeta primers and 13 Jbeta primers. Assay used: immunoSEQ multiplex PCR; TCRdb lists only in-frame clones, some missing. This table holds about 210,000 clones, 82% found once. Germline lookup yields CDR1 LNHDA and CDR2 SQIVND (reference sequence). Between the trimmed V and J ends, which lost 6 bases and 0 bases, there was a span of 12 bases. The CDR3 totals 15 residues. The sequenced sample consisted of PBMCs. The gene calls are TRBV19 and TRBJ1-5; the D is unclear. The sequence was obtained from a middle-aged man in good health and CMV-seropositive. The CDR3 DNA reads TGTGCCAGTAGCCTAGGGAGGAATAGCAATCAGCCCCAGCATTTT. This gives the protein CASSLGRNSNQPQHF.